This TCR beta chain was identified during a study of cytomegalovirus exposure and HLA in healthy donors. V was pared by 2 bases and J by 3 bases, with 6 bases of the junction left unmatched. From germline, CDR1 is GTSNPN and CDR2 SVGIG (reference sequence). The CDR3 is 15 residues long. Use of 60 Vbeta and 13 Jbeta primers characterized the PCR. Clones were read by immunoSEQ multiplex PCR, and TCRdb kept only the in-frame ones, dropping some. This sample has about 170,000 clones; less than 80% occur once, and the top ten carry less than 1%. The TCR comes from a female donor in good health and CMV-seronegative. V gene TRBV30 combines with J gene TRBJ2-3; TRBD2 aligns across 9 bases. The sample was PBMCs. CDR3 sequence reads: CAWSFIAGVTDTQYF. In nucleotides, the CDR3 is TGTGCCTGGAGTTTCATAGCGGGAGTGACAGATACGCAGTATTTT.